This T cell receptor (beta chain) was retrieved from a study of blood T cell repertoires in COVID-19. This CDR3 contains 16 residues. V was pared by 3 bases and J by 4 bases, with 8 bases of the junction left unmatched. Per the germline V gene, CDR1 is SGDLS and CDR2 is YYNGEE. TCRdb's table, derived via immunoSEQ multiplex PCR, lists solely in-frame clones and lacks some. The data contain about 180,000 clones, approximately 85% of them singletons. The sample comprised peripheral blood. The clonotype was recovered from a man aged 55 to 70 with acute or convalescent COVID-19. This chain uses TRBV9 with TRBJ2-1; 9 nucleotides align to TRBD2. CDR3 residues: CASSARQREDYNEQFF. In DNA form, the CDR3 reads TGTGCCAGCAGCGCCCGCCAGCGGGAGGATTACAATGAGCAGTTCTTC.